This is a list of T cell receptor beta chains from one sample in a study of cytomegalovirus exposure and HLA in healthy donors. Profiled with immunoSEQ multiplex PCR; TCRdb holds only in-frame clones, not every one. Among 60,000 to 70,000 clones listed, approximately 60% were seen once. Material for sequencing was PBMCs. All receptors come from a woman between 50 and 59 years old in good health and CMV-seronegative. The CDR3 runs from the conserved cysteine through the conserved F or W. D genes are given only for firm matches. Clone size is given for some rows only: seen once, a few or many times, or a class if the clone is expanded.

>TRBJ2-1|few|TRBV18|.
TGTGCCAGCTCACACGGGACCTACAATGAGCAGTTCTTC
CASSHGTYNEQFF
>TRBJ2-2|.|TRBV6-5|TRBD2
TGTGCCAGCAGATGGGGACTAGCGAGTACCGGGGAGCTGTTTTTT
CASRWGLASTGELFF
>TRBJ2-2|.|TRBV5-4|TRBD1
TGTGCCAGCAGCGATACAGGGGGACCCGGGGAGCTGTTTTTT
CASSDTGGPGELFF
>TRBJ2-7|once|TRBV5-6|TRBD1
TGTGCCAGCAGCTTGGGACAGGGAGTTAACGAGCAGTACTTC
CASSLGQGVNEQYF
>TRBJ1-2|.|TRBV5-6|.
TGTGCCAGCAGCTTGGTCAGGAGCTACACCTTC
CASSLVRSYTF
>TRBJ1-5|.|TRBV5-6|.
TGTGCCAGCAGCTTGGTTGGAGAGGGCTCACAGCCCCAGCATTTT
CASSLVGEGSQPQHF
>TRBJ2-1|.|TRBV19|TRBD2
TGTGCCAGTAGCACCAGGGGGCGACTAGCGGGAGGGCCGGGAAATGAGCAGTTCTTC
CASSTRGRLAGGPGNEQFF
>TRBJ1-1|.|TRBV7-8|.
TGTGCCAGCAGTCCCTCCCTTGACAGGGAAGCTTTCTTT
CASSPSLDREAFF
>TRBJ1-1|.|TRBV7-8|.
TGTGCCAGCAGCTTACAACCTCAGGGAACTGAAGCTTTCTTT
CASSLQPQGTEAFF
>TRBJ1-2|.|TRBV5-1|TRBD1
TGCGCCAGCAGCCCGGGACAGGGCCCGGGCTACACCTTC
CASSPGQGPGYTF
>TRBJ1-1|.|TRBV7-8|.
TGTGCCAGCAGCTTAGAGCTCAGGGTGGGAGCTTTCTTT
CASSLELRVGAFF
>TRBJ2-3|few|TRBV11-2|.
TGTGCCAGCAGCTTAGGTCCCCAAGCGGATACGCAGTATTTT
CASSLGPQADTQYF
>TRBJ1-1|.|TRBV28|TRBD1
TGTGCCAGCGGGACAGGGAGGACTGAAGCTTTCTTT
CASGTGRTEAFF
>TRBJ1-1|.|TRBV2|.
TGTGCCAGCCAGTTGGACACGACGAACACTGAAGCTTTCTTT
CASQLDTTNTEAFF
>TRBJ1-1|.|TRBV6-5|.
TGTGCCAGCAGCCGAGATACTGAAGCTTTCTTT
CASSRDTEAFF
>TRBJ2-5|few|TRBV6-1|TRBD2
TGTGCCAGCAGTGAAGGCGGGAGCGGGACGGAGACCCAGTACTTC
CASSEGGSGTETQYF
>TRBJ1-2|.|TRBV6-5|.
TGTGCCAGCAGTTACTCCACAGGGTTCTATGGCTACACCTTC
CASSYSTGFYGYTF
>TRBJ2-7|few|TRBV28|TRBD2
TGTGCCAGCAGTGGGATAGCGGGGGATACCTACGAGCAGTACTTC
CASSGIAGDTYEQYF
>TRBJ2-3|.|TRBV18|.
TGTGCCAGCTCACTAGGCCCATTAAGGGGAGATACGCAGTATTTT
CASSLGPLRGDTQYF
>TRBJ2-7|.|TRBV11-1|.
TGTGCCAGCAGCTCGCTCAGGGGACACCACGAGCAGTACTTC
CASSSLRGHHEQYF
>TRBJ1-1|few|TRBV28|TRBD1
TGTGCCAGCAGTTTGGTAGGGGGCCCGAACACTGAAGCTTTCTTT
CASSLVGGPNTEAFF
>TRBJ2-7|.|TRBV5-6|TRBD1
TGTGCCAGCAGCTTGCGGGACAGATTATACGAGCAGTACTTC
CASSLRDRLYEQYF